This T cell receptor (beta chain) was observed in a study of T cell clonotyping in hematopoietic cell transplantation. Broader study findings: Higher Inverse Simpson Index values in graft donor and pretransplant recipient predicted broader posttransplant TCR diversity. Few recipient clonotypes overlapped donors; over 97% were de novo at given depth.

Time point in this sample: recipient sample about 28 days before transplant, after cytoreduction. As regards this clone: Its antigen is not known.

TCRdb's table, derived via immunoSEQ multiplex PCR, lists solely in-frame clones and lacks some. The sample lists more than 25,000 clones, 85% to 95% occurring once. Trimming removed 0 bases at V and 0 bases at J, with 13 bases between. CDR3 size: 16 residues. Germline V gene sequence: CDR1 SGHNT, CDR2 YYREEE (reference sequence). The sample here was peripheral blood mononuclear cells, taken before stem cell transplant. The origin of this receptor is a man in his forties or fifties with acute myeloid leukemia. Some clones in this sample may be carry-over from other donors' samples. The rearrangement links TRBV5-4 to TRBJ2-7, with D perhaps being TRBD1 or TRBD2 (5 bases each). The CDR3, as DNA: TGTGCCAGCAGCTTGGGGGGACCCGTGAGCTCCTACGAGCAGTACTTC. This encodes CASSLGGPVSSYEQYF. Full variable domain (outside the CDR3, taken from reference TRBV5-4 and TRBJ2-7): ETGVTQSPTHLIKTRGQQVTLRCSSQSGHNTVSWYQQALGQGPQFIFQYYREEENGRGNFPPRFSGLQFPNYSSELNVNALELDDSALYLCASSLGGPVSSYEQYFGPGTRLTVT.